The rows below give T cell receptor beta chains drawn from one sample of a study of cytomegalovirus exposure and HLA in healthy donors. Only in-frame clones appear in the TCRdb table, and some are missing; sequencing was by immunoSEQ multiplex PCR. The table lists 110,000 or so clones, 74% of them singletons. Source material: PBMCs. These receptors were taken from a human donor in good health. Both conserved end residues are part of each CDR3. A D gene is named only where the DNA matches it firmly. Only part of the rows carry a size: once, few, many, or a class if the clone is expanded.

- 13 TRBJ2-7 TRBV5-1 - CASSKTTSYEQYF TGCGCCAGCAGCAAGACAACTTCCTACGAGCAGTACTTC
- 16 TRBJ2-5 TRBV6-1 TRBD2 CASSDDRTRGRETQYF TGTGCCAGCAGTGATGATAGGACTAGAGGTAGAGAGACCCAGTACTTC
- 13 TRBJ1-4 TRBV2 TRBD1 CASSGTGLDGLFF TGTGCCAGCTCCGGGACAGGGCTTGACGGACTGTTTTTT
few 12 TRBJ1-2 TRBV28 - CASSLPSYGYTF TGTGCCAGCAGCCTTCCCAGTTATGGCTACACCTTC
once 14 TRBJ2-7 TRBV30 TRBD2 CAWGHRDYSYEQYF TGTGCCTGGGGGCACCGGGACTACTCCTACGAGCAGTACTTC
few 13 TRBJ2-7 TRBV11-2 - CASSYPPGYEQYF TGTGCCAGCAGCTATCCCCCAGGCTACGAGCAGTACTTC
once 14 TRBJ1-1 TRBV5-1 TRBD1 CASSPGTGSTEAFF TGCGCCAGCAGCCCGGGGACAGGGAGCACTGAAGCTTTCTTT
- 14 TRBJ2-5 TRBV5-1 TRBD1 CASRTGGARETQYF TGCGCCAGCAGGACAGGGGGCGCGAGGGAGACCCAGTACTTC
- 11 TRBJ2-7 TRBV30 - CAWIAGYEQYF TGTGCCTGGATTGCGGGATACGAGCAGTACTTC
- 12 TRBJ1-4 TRBV29-1 - CGVEALGQTLFF TGCGGCGTTGAAGCGCTTGGCCAAACGCTGTTTTTT
- 14 TRBJ2-2 TRBV2 TRBD2 CASRGLAGAGELFF TGTGCCAGCAGAGGACTAGCGGGAGCCGGGGAGCTGTTTTTT
- 15 TRBJ1-1 TRBV7-9 - CASSPPGGWNTEAFF TGTGCCAGCAGCCCCCCCGGGGGATGGAACACTGAAGCTTTCTTT
- 18 TRBJ1-5 TRBV21-1 - CASSQDRASPPSNQPQHF TGTGCCAGCAGCCAGGACAGGGCCTCCCCACCTAGCAATCAGCCCCAGCATTTT
- 13 TRBJ2-5 TRBV28 - CASGQGFLETQYF TGTGCCAGCGGCCAGGGATTTTTAGAGACCCAGTACTTC
- 14 TRBJ2-3 TRBV5-1 - CASSLKAGTDTQYF TGCGCCAGCAGCTTGAAAGCGGGCACAGATACGCAGTATTTT
- 16 TRBJ2-6 TRBV28 TRBD1 CASSWGQGSGANVLTF TGTGCCAGCAGTTGGGGACAGGGGTCCGGGGCCAACGTCCTGACTTTC
- 16 TRBJ2-6 TRBV7-9 - CASSFTGSSGANVLTF TGTGCCAGCAGCTTCACAGGGAGCTCTGGGGCCAACGTCCTGACTTTC
once 14 TRBJ1-5 TRBV19 - CASSRRGSNQPQHF TGTGCCAGTAGTAGACGGGGTAGCAATCAGCCCCAGCATTTT
- 14 TRBJ2-2 TRBV2 TRBD1 CASRRDRGAGELFF TGTGCCAGCAGGAGGGACAGGGGAGCCGGGGAGCTGTTTTTT
once 13 TRBJ1-5 TRBV10-3 - CATGGGGGQPQHF TGTGCCACGGGGGGGGGCGGAGGTCAGCCCCAGCATTTT
- 15 TRBJ1-2 TRBV9 TRBD1 CASSAGQGALYGYTF TGTGCCAGCAGCGCGGGACAGGGGGCCCTCTATGGCTACACCTTC
- 15 TRBJ1-3 TRBV9 - CASSPRLGSGNTIYF TGTGCCAGCAGCCCGCGACTGGGCTCTGGAAACACCATATATTTT
- 15 TRBJ2-3 TRBV27 - CASSFTGLNTDTQYF TGTGCCAGCAGTTTTACGGGACTTAACACAGATACGCAGTATTTT
- 13 TRBJ2-5 TRBV5-6 - CASSLRTGETQYF TGTGCCAGCAGCTTGCGCACAGGGGAGACCCAGTACTTC
few 15 TRBJ1-2 TRBV19 TRBD1 CASRGQPTSTSGYTF TGTGCCAGTAGGGGACAGCCAACTTCTACTTCTGGCTACACCTTC
- 14 TRBJ2-5 TRBV5-6 - CASSPTRVQETQYF TGTGCCAGCAGCCCCACCAGGGTCCAAGAGACCCAGTACTTC
few 12 TRBJ1-1 TRBV5-1 - CASSLAGGLAFF TGCGCCAGCAGCTTGGCAGGAGGGTTAGCTTTCTTT
- 14 TRBJ2-5 TRBV10-1 - CASSAGLKTETQYF TGCGCCAGCAGTGCGGGACTTAAGACAGAGACCCAGTACTTC
- 13 TRBJ2-3 TRBV9 - CASSVAYSDTQYF TGTGCCAGCAGCGTTGCTTACTCAGATACGCAGTATTTT
once 14 TRBJ2-7 TRBV5-1 - CASSPTGFDYEQYF TGCGCCAGCAGCCCGACAGGATTCGACTACGAGCAGTACTTC
- 14 TRBJ1-6 TRBV10-3 - CAIQGRVDNSPLHF TGTGCCATCCAGGGGCGGGTGGATAATTCACCCCTCCACTTT
- 14 TRBJ2-7 TRBV6-1 - CASLKGRLAYEQYF TGTGCCAGCCTCAAAGGGAGGTTGGCCTACGAGCAGTACTTC
- 13 TRBJ2-5 TRBV15 TRBD1 CATRDRSQETQYF TGTGCCACCAGGGACAGGTCCCAAGAGACCCAGTACTTC
few 14 TRBJ1-3 TRBV6-5 TRBD1 CASSYGQGGNTIYF TGTGCCAGCAGTTACGGACAGGGTGGAAACACCATATATTTT
- 13 TRBJ1-6 TRBV6-4 - CASSDVVYSPLHF TGTGCCAGCAGTGACGTCGTCTATTCACCCCTCCACTTT
- 15 TRBJ1-4 TRBV6-6 - CASSSQGSYGEKLFF TGTGCCAGCAGTTCCCAGGGGAGTTACGGTGAAAAACTGTTTTTT
once 14 TRBJ2-7 TRBV6-5 - CASSPRDSLYEQYF TGTGCCAGCAGCCCCCGAGACAGTCTCTACGAGCAGTACTTC
- 16 TRBJ2-1 TRBV5-1 - CASSLAFPSSYNEQFF TGCGCCAGCAGCTTGGCCTTCCCGAGCTCCTACAATGAGCAGTTCTTC
few 15 TRBJ2-7 TRBV7-2 TRBD2 CASSPTSGSSYEQYF TGTGCCAGCAGCCCGACTAGCGGGAGCTCCTACGAGCAGTACTTC
- 12 TRBJ2-3 TRBV27 - CASSSGTDTQYF TGTGCCAGCAGTTCCGGCACAGATACGCAGTATTTT
- 14 TRBJ1-5 TRBV6-5 TRBD1 CASSPGTGNQPQHF TGTGCCAGCAGTCCCGGGACAGGGAATCAGCCCCAGCATTTT
- 15 TRBJ2-7 TRBV9 - CASSVDWVRSYEQYF TGTGCCAGCAGCGTAGATTGGGTCAGGTCCTACGAGCAGTACTTC
- 16 TRBJ2-4 TRBV7-2 - CASSPGRRVSKNIQYF TGTGCCAGCAGCCCAGGTCGGAGGGTGAGCAAAAACATTCAGTACTTC
- 16 TRBJ1-5 TRBV7-8 - CASSLVLGGSNQPQHF TGTGCCAGCAGCTTAGTCCTAGGCGGGAGCAATCAGCCCCAGCATTTT
- 13 TRBJ1-2 TRBV28 TRBD1 CAILSGQGDGYTF TGTGCCATACTCTCGGGACAGGGGGATGGCTACACCTTC
- 14 TRBJ2-7 TRBV2 TRBD2 CASGGDPRALEQYF TGTGCCAGCGGGGGGGACCCTAGGGCACTCGAGCAGTACTTC
- 16 TRBJ2-4 TRBV7-2 TRBD1 CASSFGRQGAGNIQYF TGTGCCAGCAGCTTTGGCAGGCAGGGGGCAGGGAACATTCAGTACTTC
- 16 TRBJ2-7 TRBV5-6 - CASSGDGGPRGYEQYF TGTGCCAGCAGCGGGGACGGCGGACCCAGGGGTTACGAGCAGTACTTC
- 15 TRBJ2-5 TRBV5-6 TRBD1 CASSLIGTDQETQYF TGTGCCAGCAGCTTAATCGGGACAGACCAAGAGACCCAGTACTTC
- 13 TRBJ1-2 TRBV6-1 TRBD1 CASSPDRALFYTF TGTGCCAGCAGTCCGGACAGGGCGCTATTTTACACCTTC
- 15 TRBJ1-3 TRBV9 - CASSVTTGIGNTIYF TGTGCCAGCAGCGTAACGACAGGAATTGGAAACACCATATATTTT
- 16 TRBJ2-7 TRBV4-2 TRBD2 CASSQDLGTSGYEQYF TGTGCCAGCAGCCAAGATTTGGGGACTAGCGGTTACGAGCAGTACTTC
few 12 TRBJ1-4 TRBV5-6 - CASSLDGEKLFF TGTGCCAGCAGCTTGGACGGTGAAAAACTGTTTTTT